The 10 T cell receptor beta chains listed next were all sequenced from one sample in a study of identical twins' blood T cells. TCRdb reanalysed the 5' RACE reads using MiXCR and keeps one entry per CDR3 protein. This sample has a few hundred thousand distinct CDR3 sequences, with 28% found just once. Sequences were obtained from PBMCs. The receptors were gathered from a woman aged 18-50 years in good health.

A few counts support this clonotype. This chain joins TRBV5-1 and TRBJ1-1; D not certain. CDR1 is SGHRS and CDR2 is YFSETQ in the germline V gene. V lost 4 bases to trimming and J lost 1 base, with 11 bases between them. The CDR3 contains 14 residues. CDR3 DNA: TGCGCCAGCAGCCTAGGATCCCCGAACACTGAAGCTTTCTTT. It codes for CASSLGSPNTEAFF. The full variable domain, rest sourced from reference TRBV5-1 and TRBJ1-1, is KAGVTQTPRYLIKTRGQQVTLSCSPISGHRSVSWYQQTPGQGLQFLFEYFSETQRNKGNFPGRFSGRQFSNSRSEMNVSTLELGDSALYLCASSLGSPNTEAFFGQGTRLTVV.

This clonotype came up many times. The J gene is TRBJ2-1, the V gene TRBV19; tentatively, D is TRBD1 (5 bases). Germline V gives CDR1 LNHDA, CDR2 SQIVND (reference sequence). The CDR3 spans 13 residues. Trimming stripped 6 bases from V and 9 bases from J, with 15 bases between. CDR3 in DNA: TGTGCCAGTAGCAGGCAGGGTAACGTTGAGCAGTTCTTC. Amino acid sequence: CASSRQGNVEQFF.

This clonotype appeared many times. This chain links TRBV2 with TRBJ1-2; the match to TRBD1 covers 7 bases. Germline-derived CDR1 and CDR2 are SNHLY and FYNNEI. With 7 bases clipped from V and 8 bases from J, the junction kept 13 bases outside the gene matches. The CDR3 totals 14 residues. CDR3 protein: CASILTGRVQGYTF. DNA of the CDR3: TGTGCCAGCATCCTGACAGGGCGGGTACAAGGCTACACCTTC. Full variable domain (rest looked up from reference TRBV2 and TRBJ1-2): EPEVTQTPSHQVTQMGQEVILRCVPISNHLYFYWYRQILGQKVEFLVSFYNNEISEKSEIFDDQFSVERPDGSNFTLKIRSTKLEDSAMYFCASILTGRVQGYTFGSGTRLTVV.

CDR3 residues: CSVRGRHEQFF. CDR3 DNA: TGCAGCGTTAGAGGAAGGCATGAGCAGTTCTTC. The chain uses TRBV29-1 and TRBJ2-1; D remains ambiguous. CDR1 is SQVTM, CDR2 ANQGSEA, per germline. This CDR3 contains 11 residues. Trimming stripped 5 bases from V and 8 bases from J, with 10 bases between.

In this sample, this clonotype turned up a few times. The chain is built from TRBV3-1 and TRBJ2-1, with 8 bases matching TRBD2. Germline values: CDR1 LGHDT, CDR2 YNNKEL (reference sequence). The CDR3 length is 16 residues. J gave up 7 bases and V 0 bases, and 8 bases lay outside the gene matches. CDR3: CASSQDRGGRINEQFF. DNA of the CDR3: TGTGCCAGCAGCCAAGATCGGGGGGGGCGGATAAATGAGCAGTTCTTC.

This clonotype was observed a few times. V gene TRBV20-1 combines with J gene TRBJ1-2; D might be TRBD1 (6 bases). Germline V lookup: CDR1 DFQATT, CDR2 SNEGSKA (reference sequence). Trimming cost V 0 bases and J 1 base, with 15 bases left between them. The CDR3 is 16 amino acids. For the CDR3, the DNA is TGCAGTGCTAGAGAGCCTAGGCGGACAGTTAACTATGGCTACACCTTC. It is translated as CSAREPRRTVNYGYTF.

This clonotype was found many times. This chain connects TRBV20-1 to TRBJ1-1, with TRBD1 identical over 10 bases. The CDR3 has 12 amino acids. CDR1 and CDR2 from the germline V gene are DFQATT and SNEGSKA (reference sequence). Losses at the gene ends were 6 bases for V and 3 bases for J; bases not matched to a gene: 1. The CDR3 region is CSAGTGDTEAFF. The CDR3 region has the DNA TGCAGTGCCGGGACAGGGGACACTGAAGCTTTCTTT.

V is TRBV20-1 and J is TRBJ1-1; tentatively, D is TRBD1 (6 bases). Trimming took 2 bases from V and 1 from J, leaving 11 bases between them. The CDR3 length is 14 residues. Germline V CDR1 and CDR2: DFQATT, SNEGSKA (reference sequence). The CDR3 coding sequence is TGCAGTGCTAGAAGGGGGACCACGAACACTGAAGCTTTCTTT. This sequence encodes CSARRGTTNTEAFF.

This clonotype was recorded only once. At one end, the junction sequence differs from germline, possibly due to a read error. The chain uses TRBV5-6 and TRBJ1-1; D perhaps matches TRBD1 (5 bases). Germline CDR1 reads SGHDT; CDR2 reads YYEEEE. This CDR3 is built from 15 residues. The CDR3 DNA is TGTGCCAGCAGTTCATCTGGACGGGGAGGGGCTGAAGCCTTCTTT. Protein: CASSSSGRGGAEAFF.

The CDR3, as DNA: TGCAGTGCTAGAGATCGGGAGGGTCATCAGCCCCAGCATTTT. This codes for CSARDREGHQPQHF. V and J are TRBV20-1 and TRBJ1-5; D ambiguous. The V gene lost 0 bases and the J gene lost 5 bases, with 11 bases spanning the gap. The CDR3 is 14 residues long. From germline, CDR1 is DFQATT and CDR2 SNEGSKA (reference sequence).